Below, one T cell receptor (beta chain) is given with its context. Here immunoSEQ multiplex PCR was the method, and the copy in TCRdb shows in-frame clones only, minus some. The table includes roughly 5,000 clones, approximately 89% detected once. The sample comes from a study of T cell clonotyping in hematopoietic cell transplantation. The V segment lost 6 bases and the J segment 3 bases; nucleotides outside the gene matches: 6. This CDR3 comprises 15 residues. The V gene's germline CDR1 is MNHNY and CDR2 SVGAGI (reference sequence). The receptor was derived from an older male patient who had an allogeneic stem cell transplant from an unrelated donor, so T cells may come from the graft donor. Some clones in this sample may be carry-over from other donors' samples. This rearrangement joins TRBV6-6 to TRBJ2-7; 12 positions match TRBD1. Source: peripheral blood mononuclear cells, taken 100 days after allogeneic stem cell transplant. For the CDR3, the DNA is TGTGCCAGCAGACCGGGACAGGGGGCTGTCTACGAGCAGTACTTC. Translated, it gives CASRPGQGAVYEQYF.